What follows describes a single TCR beta chain. Germline is not matched at one junction end, which may reflect a read error. Method: immunoSEQ multiplex PCR; TCRdb's copy keeps in-frame clones and lacks some. Seen here are 300,000 to 500,000 clones, over 75% observed once, and the top ten hold roughly 2%. This entry belongs to a study of blood T cell repertoires in COVID-19. As for the study in general: Samples taken during acute and convalescent COVID-19 were collected in the United States, Italy and Spain. PBMCs, B-cell-depleted T cells, or T cells provided the cDNA or gDNA that made up the material.

This CDR3 has 14 amino acids. Per the germline V gene, CDR1 is MNHNS and CDR2 is SASEGT. Participants spanned ages about 18 to 90 years and resided in roughly 22 US areas. Cohorts were determined from participant-reported clinical history. Specimen: PBMCs or T cells enriched from blood (not recorded which). The receptor was isolated from a woman in her forties with acute COVID-19. The chain joins TRBV6-1 to TRBJ2-7; maybe TRBD2 (6 bases). The chain's CDR3 is CASSQAGRSYEQYF. In nucleotides, the CDR3 is TGTGCCAGCAGTCAAGCAGGGAGGAGCTACGAGCAGTACTTC.